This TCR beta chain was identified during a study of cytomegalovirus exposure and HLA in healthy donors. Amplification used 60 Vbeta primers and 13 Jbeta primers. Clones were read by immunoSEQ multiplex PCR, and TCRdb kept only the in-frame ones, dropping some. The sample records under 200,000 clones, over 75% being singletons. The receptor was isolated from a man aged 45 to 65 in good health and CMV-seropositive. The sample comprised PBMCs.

In DNA form, the CDR3 reads TGTGCCAGCAGTGGGGAGTCAGAGACCCAGTACTTC. Encoded protein: CASSGESETQYF. The chain uses TRBV2 and TRBJ2-5, with a possible D match to TRBD2 (5 bases). CDR3 size: 12 residues. Trimming took 4 bases from V and 4 from J, leaving 7 bases between them. Germline CDR1 SNHLY, CDR2 FYNNEI. Full variable domain (remainder filled in from reference TRBV2 and TRBJ2-5): EPEVTQTPSHQVTQMGQEVILRCVPISNHLYFYWYRQILGQKVEFLVSFYNNEISEKSEIFDDQFSVERPDGSNFTLKIRSTKLEDSAMYFCASSGESETQYFGPGTRLLVL.